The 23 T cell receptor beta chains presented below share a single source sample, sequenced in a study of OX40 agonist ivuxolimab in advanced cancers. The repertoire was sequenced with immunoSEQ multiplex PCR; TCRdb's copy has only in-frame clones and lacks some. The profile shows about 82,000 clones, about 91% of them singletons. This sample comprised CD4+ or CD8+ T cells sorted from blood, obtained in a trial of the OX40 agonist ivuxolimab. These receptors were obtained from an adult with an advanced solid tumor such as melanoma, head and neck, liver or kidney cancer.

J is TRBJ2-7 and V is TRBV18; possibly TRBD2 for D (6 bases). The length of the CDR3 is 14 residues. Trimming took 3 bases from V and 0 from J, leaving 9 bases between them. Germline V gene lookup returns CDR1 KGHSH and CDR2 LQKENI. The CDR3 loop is CASSPGLSSYEQYF. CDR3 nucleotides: TGTGCCAGCTCACCGGGACTGAGCTCCTACGAGCAGTACTTC.

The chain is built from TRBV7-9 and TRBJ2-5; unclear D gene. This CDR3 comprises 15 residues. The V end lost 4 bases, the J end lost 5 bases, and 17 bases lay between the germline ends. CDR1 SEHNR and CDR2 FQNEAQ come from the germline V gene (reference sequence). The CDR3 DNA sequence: TGTGCCAGCAGCTATGAACTCCTATTGACGGAGACCCAGTACTTC. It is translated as CASSYELLLTETQYF.

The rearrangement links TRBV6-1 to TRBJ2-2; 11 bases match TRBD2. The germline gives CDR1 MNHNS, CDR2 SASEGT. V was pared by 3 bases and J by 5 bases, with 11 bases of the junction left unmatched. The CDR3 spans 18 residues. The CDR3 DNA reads TGTGCCAGCAGTGAGGGCCCGGAGGGACTAGCGGTTACCGGGGAGCTGTTTTTT. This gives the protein CASSEGPEGLAVTGELFF.

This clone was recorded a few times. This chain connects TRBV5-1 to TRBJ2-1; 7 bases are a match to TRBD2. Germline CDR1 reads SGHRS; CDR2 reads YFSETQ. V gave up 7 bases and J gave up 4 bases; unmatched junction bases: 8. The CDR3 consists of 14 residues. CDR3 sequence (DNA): TGCGCCAGCCAGAACCGGGAGGCATACAATGAGCAGTTCTTC. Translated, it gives CASQNREAYNEQFF.

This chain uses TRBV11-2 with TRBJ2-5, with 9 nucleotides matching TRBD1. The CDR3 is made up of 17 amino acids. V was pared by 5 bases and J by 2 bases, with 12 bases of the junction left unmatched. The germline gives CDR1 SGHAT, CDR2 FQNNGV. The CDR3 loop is CASSPTGGDPLQETQYF. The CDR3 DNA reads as TGTGCCAGCAGCCCAACAGGGGGCGATCCGCTACAAGAGACCCAGTACTTC.

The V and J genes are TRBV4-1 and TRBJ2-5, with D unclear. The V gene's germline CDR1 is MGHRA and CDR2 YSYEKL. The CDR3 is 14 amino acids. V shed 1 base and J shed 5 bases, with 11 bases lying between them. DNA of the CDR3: TGCGCCAGCAGCCAAGCTCTAGGTAGGGAGACCCAGTACTTC. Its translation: CASSQALGRETQYF.

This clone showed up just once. The CDR3 DNA is TGTGCCAGCAGTTTATCCGGCACAAACTATGGCTACACCTTC. It translates to CASSLSGTNYGYTF. The chain combines TRBV27 with TRBJ1-2, with D uncertain. Trimming shortened V by 0 bases and J by 2 bases, and 7 bases separated the two germline ends. The CDR3 is 14 amino acids. Germline loops: CDR1 MNHEY, CDR2 SMNVEV (reference sequence).

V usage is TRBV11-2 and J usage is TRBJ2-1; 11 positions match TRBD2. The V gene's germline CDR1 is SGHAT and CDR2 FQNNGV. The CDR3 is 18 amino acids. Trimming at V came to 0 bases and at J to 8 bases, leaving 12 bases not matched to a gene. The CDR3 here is CASSLDLKVAGGIYEQFF. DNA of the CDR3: TGTGCCAGCAGCTTAGATCTGAAGGTAGCGGGAGGGATCTATGAGCAGTTCTTC.

CDR3 loop: CASSSPGLAPFF. DNA for the CDR3: TGTGCCAGCAGTTCTCCGGGACTAGCGCCGTTCTTC. The chain recombines TRBV28 with TRBJ2-1; TRBD2 agrees at 10 bases. Germline-derived CDR1 and CDR2 are MDHEN and SYDVKM. The CDR3 covers 12 residues. Trimming cost V 4 bases and J 15 bases; bases outside gene matches: 6. Complete variable domain (other parts from reference TRBV28 and TRBJ2-1): DVKVTQSSRYLVKRTGEKVFLECVQDMDHENMFWYRQDPGLGLRLIYFSYDVKMKEKGDIPEGYSVSREKKERFSLILESASTNQTSMYLCASSSPGLAPFFGPGTRLTVL.

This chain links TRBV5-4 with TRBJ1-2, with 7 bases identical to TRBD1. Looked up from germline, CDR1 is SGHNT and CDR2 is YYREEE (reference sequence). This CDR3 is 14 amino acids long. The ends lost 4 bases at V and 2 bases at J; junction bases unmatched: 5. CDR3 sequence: CASSPGGLNYGYTF. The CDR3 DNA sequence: TGTGCCAGCAGCCCAGGGGGACTGAACTATGGCTACACCTTC.

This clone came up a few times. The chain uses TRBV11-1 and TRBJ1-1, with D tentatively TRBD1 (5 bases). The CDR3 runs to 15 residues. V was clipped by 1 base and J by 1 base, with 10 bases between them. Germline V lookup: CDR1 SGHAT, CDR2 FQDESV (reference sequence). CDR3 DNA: TGTGCCAGCAGCTTAGAACAGGTACAGAACACTGAAGCTTTCTTT. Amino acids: CASSLEQVQNTEAFF.

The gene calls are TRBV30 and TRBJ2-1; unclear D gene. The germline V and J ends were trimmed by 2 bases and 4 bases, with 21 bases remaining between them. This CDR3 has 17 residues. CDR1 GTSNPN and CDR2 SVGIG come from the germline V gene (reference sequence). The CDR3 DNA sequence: TGTGCCTGGAGTAATAGCCGGGCCCCAATTAGTTACAATGAGCAGTTCTTC. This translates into CAWSNSRAPISYNEQFF. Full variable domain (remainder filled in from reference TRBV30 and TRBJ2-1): SQTIHQWPATLVQPVGSPLSLECTVEGTSNPNLYWYRQAAGRGLQLLFYSVGIGQISSEVPQNLSASRPQDRQFILSSKKLLLSDSGFYLCAWSNSRAPISYNEQFFGPGTRLTVL.

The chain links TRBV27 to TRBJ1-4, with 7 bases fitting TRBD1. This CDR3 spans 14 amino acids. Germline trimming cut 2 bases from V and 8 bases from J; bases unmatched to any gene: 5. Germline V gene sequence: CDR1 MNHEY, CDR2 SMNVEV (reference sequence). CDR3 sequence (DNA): TGTGCCAGCAGTTTACGGCCAGGGGGGGAAAAACTGTTTTTT. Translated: CASSLRPGGEKLFF.

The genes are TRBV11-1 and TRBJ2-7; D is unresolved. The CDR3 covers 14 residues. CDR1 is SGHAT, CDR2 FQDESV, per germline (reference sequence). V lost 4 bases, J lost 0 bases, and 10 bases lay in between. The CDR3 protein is CASSSGGLSYEQYF. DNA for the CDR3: TGTGCCAGCAGCTCGGGCGGCCTCTCCTACGAGCAGTACTTC.

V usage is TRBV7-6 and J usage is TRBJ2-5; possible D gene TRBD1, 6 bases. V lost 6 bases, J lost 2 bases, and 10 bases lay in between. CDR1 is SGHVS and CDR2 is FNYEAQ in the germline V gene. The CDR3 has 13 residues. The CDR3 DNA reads TGTGCCAGCAGGCAACAGGGTCAAGAGACCCAGTACTTC. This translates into CASRQQGQETQYF.

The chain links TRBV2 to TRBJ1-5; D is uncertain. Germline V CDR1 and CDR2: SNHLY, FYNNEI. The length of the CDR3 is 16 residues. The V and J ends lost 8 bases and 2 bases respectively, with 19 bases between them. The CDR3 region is CASSEGRSRGNQPQHF. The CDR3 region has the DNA TGTGCCAGCTCAGAAGGGCGGAGTAGGGGCAATCAGCCCCAGCATTTT.

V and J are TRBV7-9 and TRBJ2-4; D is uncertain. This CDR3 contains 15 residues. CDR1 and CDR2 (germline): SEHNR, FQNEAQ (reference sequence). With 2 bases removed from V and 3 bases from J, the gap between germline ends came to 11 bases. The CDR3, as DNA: TGTGCCAGCAGCTTAACTGGGGTGGACAAAAACATTCAGTACTTC. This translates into CASSLTGVDKNIQYF. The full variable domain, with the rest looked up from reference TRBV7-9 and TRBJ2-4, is DTGVSQNPRHKITKRGQNVTFRCDPISEHNRLYWYRQTLGQGPEFLTYFQNEAQLEKSRLLSDRFSAERPKGSFSTLEIQRTEQGDSAMYLCASSLTGVDKNIQYFGAGTRLSVL.

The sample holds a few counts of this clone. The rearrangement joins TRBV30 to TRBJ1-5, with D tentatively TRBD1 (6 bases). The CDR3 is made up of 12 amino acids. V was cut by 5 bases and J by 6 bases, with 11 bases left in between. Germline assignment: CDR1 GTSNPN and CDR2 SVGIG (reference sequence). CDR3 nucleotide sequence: TGTGCCTGGGGACAGTCGGGTCAGCCCCAGCATTTT. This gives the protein CAWGQSGQPQHF.

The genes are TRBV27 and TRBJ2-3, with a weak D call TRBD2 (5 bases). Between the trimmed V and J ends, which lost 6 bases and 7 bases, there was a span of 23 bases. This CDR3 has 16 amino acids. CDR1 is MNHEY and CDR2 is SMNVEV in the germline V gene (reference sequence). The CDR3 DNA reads TGTGCCAGCAGCCGCCCGGGGAACCGTTACGGGAATACGCAGTATTTT. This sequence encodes CASSRPGNRYGNTQYF.

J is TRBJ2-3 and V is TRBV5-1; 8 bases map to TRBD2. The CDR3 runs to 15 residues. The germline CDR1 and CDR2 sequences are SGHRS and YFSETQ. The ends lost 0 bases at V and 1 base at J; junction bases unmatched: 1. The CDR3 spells CASSLAGLGTDTQYF. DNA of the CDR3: TGCGCCAGCAGCTTGGCGGGACTAGGCACAGATACGCAGTATTTT.

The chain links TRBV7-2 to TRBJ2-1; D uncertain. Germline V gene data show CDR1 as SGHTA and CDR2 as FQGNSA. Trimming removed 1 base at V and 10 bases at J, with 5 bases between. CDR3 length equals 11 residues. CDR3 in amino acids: CASSLGGEQFF. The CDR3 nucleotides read TGTGCCAGCAGCTTAGGTGGGGAGCAGTTCTTC.

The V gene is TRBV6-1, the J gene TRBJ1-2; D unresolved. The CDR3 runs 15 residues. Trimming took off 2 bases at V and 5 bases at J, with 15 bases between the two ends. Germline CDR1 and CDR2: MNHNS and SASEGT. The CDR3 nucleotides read TGTGCCAGCAGTGAACGGCAAATGACCAATTATGGCTACACCTTC. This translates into CASSERQMTNYGYTF.

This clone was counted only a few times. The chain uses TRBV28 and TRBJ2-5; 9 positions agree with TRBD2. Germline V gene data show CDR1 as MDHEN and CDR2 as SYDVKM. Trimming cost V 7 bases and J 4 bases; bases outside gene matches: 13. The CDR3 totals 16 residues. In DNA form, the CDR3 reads TGTGCCAGCAAAAAAGGAGGCGGGAGGGTTTCAGAGACCCAGTACTTC. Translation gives CASKKGGGRVSETQYF.